This entry features one TCR beta chain sequence. These data originate in a study of blood T cell repertoires in COVID-19. Study-level background: Samples taken during acute and convalescent COVID-19 were collected in the United States, Italy and Spain. The analysed material was cDNA or gDNA that came from T cells, B-cell-depleted T cells, or PBMCs.

With 1 base clipped from V and 6 bases from J, the junction kept 3 bases outside the gene matches. The CDR3 length is 16 residues. From germline, CDR1 is SEHNR and CDR2 FQNEAQ (reference sequence). In the original processing: How many nucleated cells were present was estimated from reference gene primer amplification. Some clones are missing from TCRdb's copy, which holds only in-frame ones; the method was immunoSEQ multiplex PCR. V and J calls and clone size are copied from that table; D and trimming were computed from the DNA. The sample records over 100,000 clones, roughly nine tenths being singletons.

The sequenced sample consisted of peripheral blood. This clonotype was sampled from a middle-aged man with acute or convalescent COVID-19. This chain connects TRBV7-9 to TRBJ2-2, with 12 bases matching TRBD1. CDR3 DNA sequence: TGTGCCAGCAGCTTAGGCGGGACAGGGGGCGCCGGGGAGCTGTTTTTT. It is translated as CASSLGGTGGAGELFF. Filled out from reference TRBV7-9 and TRBJ2-2, the complete variable domain reads DTGVSQNPRHKITKRGQNVTFRCDPISEHNRLYWYRQTLGQGPEFLTYFQNEAQLEKSRLLSDRFSAERPKGSFSTLEIQRTEQGDSAMYLCASSLGGTGGAGELFFGEGSRLTVL.